This TCR beta chain is drawn from a study of cytomegalovirus exposure and HLA in healthy donors. 60 Vbeta and 13 Jbeta primers were used in PCR. The assay was immunoSEQ multiplex PCR, and TCRdb's table has in-frame clones only and misses some. The sample contains 150,000 to 200,000 clones, about 81% of which appear only once. Turning to this clone: Its antigen is currently unknown. In the same sample, other DNA sequences code for this CDR3.

Study outcomes and limitations: Across donors, sequencing depth was assumed by presence/absence analyses to be roughly uniform. TCR beta V- and J-gene trimming, according to a later analysis, was linked to a missense DCLRE1C variant.

The sample was PBMCs. This TCR was sampled from a young woman in good health and CMV-seropositive.

The DNA for the CDR3 is TGTGCCAGCAGCGTAGATGGAGGGAATCAGCCCCAGCATTTT. Protein: CASSVDGGNQPQHF. This sequence joins TRBV9 and TRBJ1-5; D unresolved. V lost 0 bases to trimming and J lost 4 bases, with 8 bases between them. Germline CDR1 reads SGDLS; CDR2 reads YYNGEE. This CDR3 region has 14 residues.